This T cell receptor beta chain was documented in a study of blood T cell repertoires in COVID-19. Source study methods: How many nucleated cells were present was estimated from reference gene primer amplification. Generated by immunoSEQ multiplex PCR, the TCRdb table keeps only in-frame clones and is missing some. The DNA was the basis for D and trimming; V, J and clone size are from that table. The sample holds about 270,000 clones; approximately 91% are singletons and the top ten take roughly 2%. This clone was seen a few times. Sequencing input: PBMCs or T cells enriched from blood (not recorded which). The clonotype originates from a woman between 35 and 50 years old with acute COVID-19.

The CDR3 is CASSGSGEKLFF. The CDR3 region has the DNA TGTGCCAGCAGCGGAAGCGGGGAGAAACTGTTTTTT. This rearrangement joins TRBV3-1 (or the pseudogene TRBV3-2) to TRBJ1-4; no firm D call. Germline CDR1 reads LGHDT; CDR2 reads YNNKEL (reference sequence). CDR3 length: 12 residues. Between the trimmed V and J ends, which lost 5 bases and 11 bases, there was a span of 12 bases.